This T cell receptor (beta chain) was captured by sequencing in a study of T cells after yellow fever vaccination. In TCRdb, the 5' RACE reads were re-called with MiXCR into one record per CDR3 protein. Here the sample spans hundreds of thousands of distinct CDR3 sequences, over 3.5% being singletons. Study outcomes and limitations: Weaker, the secondary response had a peak occurring faster, on day 5 versus 15. Booster sampling recovered most clones from primary vaccination (96% CD4, 80% to 90% CD8).

This clonotype has just a few counts. Its target is not known. Trimming pared 5 bases from V and 0 bases from J, leaving 9 bases between. Germline loops: CDR1 SGHTA, CDR2 FQGNSA. The CDR3 has 14 residues. This chain joins TRBV7-2 and TRBJ2-3; no clear D. The origin of this receptor is a man between 18 and 29 years old who received the YFV17D yellow fever vaccine. This sample comprised PBMCs, obtained 5 days after the yellow fever booster vaccination. CDR3 nucleotide sequence: TGTGCCAGCAGCGGTGGGCCCAGCACAGATACGCAGTATTTT. Amino acids: CASSGGPSTDTQYF.